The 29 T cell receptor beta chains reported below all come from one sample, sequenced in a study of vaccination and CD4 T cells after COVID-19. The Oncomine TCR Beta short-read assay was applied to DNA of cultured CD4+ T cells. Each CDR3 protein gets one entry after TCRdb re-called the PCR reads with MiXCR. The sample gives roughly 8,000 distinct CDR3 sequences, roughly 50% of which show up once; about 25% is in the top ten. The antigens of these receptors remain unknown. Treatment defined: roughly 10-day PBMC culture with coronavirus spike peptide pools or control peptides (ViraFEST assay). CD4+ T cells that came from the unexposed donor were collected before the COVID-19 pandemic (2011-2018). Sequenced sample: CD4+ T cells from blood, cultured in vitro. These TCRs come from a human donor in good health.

The CDR3: CASRRAGGQTGELFF. In DNA, the CDR3 is TGTGCCAGCCGGCGGGCGGGAGGACAAACCGGGGAGCTGTTTTTT. This sequence joins TRBV7-2 and TRBJ2-2, with 8 bases matching TRBD2. The CDR3 covers 15 residues. Unmatched junction bases numbered 10, after V lost 8 bases and J lost 5 bases. Germline CDR1 reads SGHTA; CDR2 reads FQGNSA.

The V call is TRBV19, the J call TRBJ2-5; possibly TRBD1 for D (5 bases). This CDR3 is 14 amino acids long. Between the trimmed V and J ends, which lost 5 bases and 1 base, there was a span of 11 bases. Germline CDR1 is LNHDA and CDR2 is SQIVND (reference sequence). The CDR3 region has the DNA TGTGCCAGTAGTGTTGGGGCGTCCCAAGAGACCCAGTACTTC. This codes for CASSVGASQETQYF.

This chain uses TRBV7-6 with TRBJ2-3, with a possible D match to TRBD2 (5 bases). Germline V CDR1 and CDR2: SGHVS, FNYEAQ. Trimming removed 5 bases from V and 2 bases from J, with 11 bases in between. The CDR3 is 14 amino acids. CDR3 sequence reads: CASSQSGITDTQYF. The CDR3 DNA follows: TGTGCCAGCAGCCAAAGCGGAATCACAGATACGCAGTATTTT.

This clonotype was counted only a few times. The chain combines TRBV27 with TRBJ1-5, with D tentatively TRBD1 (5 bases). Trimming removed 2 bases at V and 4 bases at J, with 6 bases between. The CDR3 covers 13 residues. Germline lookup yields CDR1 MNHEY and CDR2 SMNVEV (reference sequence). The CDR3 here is CASSLNRNQPQHF. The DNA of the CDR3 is TGTGCCAGCAGTTTAAACAGGAATCAGCCCCAGCATTTT.

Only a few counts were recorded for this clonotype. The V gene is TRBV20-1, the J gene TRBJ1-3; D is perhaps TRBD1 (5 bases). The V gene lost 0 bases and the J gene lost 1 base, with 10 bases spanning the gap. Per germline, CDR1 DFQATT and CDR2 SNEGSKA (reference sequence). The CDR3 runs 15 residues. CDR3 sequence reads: CSARDGTTSGNTIYF. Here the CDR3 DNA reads TGCAGTGCTAGAGATGGGACGACTTCTGGAAACACCATATATTTT.

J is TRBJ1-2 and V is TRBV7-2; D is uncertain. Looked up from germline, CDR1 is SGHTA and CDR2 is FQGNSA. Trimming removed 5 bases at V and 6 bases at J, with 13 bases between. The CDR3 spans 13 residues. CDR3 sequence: CASSPEYIDGYTF. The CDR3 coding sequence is TGTGCCAGCAGCCCCGAGTACATAGATGGCTACACCTTC.

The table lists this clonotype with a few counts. The CDR3, as DNA: TGCAGTGCTAGAAGCAGCCCGACCGGGGAGACCCAGTACTTC. As protein: CSARSSPTGETQYF. The chain joins TRBV20-1 to TRBJ2-5; D is unclear. This CDR3 has 14 amino acids. The V end was cut by 2 bases, the J end by 5 bases, with 15 bases between. Germline lookup yields CDR1 DFQATT and CDR2 SNEGSKA (reference sequence).

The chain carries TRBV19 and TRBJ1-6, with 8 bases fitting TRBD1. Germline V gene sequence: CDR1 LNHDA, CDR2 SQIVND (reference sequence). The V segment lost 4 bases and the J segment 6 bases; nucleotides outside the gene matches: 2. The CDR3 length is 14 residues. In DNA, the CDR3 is TGTGCCAGTAGTACACAGGGGGGTAATTCACCCCTCCACTTT. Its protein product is CASSTQGGNSPLHF.

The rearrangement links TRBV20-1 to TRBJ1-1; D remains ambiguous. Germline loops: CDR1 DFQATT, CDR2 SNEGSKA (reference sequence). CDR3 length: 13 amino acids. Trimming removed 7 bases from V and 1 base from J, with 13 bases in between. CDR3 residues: CSGPWSRNTEAFF. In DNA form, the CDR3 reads TGCAGTGGGCCGTGGAGTCGGAACACTGAAGCTTTCTTT.

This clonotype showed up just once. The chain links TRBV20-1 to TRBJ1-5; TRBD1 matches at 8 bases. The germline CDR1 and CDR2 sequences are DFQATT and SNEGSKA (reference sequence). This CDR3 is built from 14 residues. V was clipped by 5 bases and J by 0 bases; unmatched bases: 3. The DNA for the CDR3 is TGCAGTGCTGTACAGGGGGGTAGCAATCAGCCCCAGCATTTT. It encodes CSAVQGGSNQPQHF.

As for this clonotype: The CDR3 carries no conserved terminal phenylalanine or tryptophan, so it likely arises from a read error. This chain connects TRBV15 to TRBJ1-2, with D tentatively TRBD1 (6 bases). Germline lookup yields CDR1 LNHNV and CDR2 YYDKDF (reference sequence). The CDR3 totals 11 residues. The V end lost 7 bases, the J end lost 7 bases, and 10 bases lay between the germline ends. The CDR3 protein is CATTGGIGYTL. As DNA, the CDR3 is TGTGCCACCACGGGGGGCATTGGCTACACCCTC.

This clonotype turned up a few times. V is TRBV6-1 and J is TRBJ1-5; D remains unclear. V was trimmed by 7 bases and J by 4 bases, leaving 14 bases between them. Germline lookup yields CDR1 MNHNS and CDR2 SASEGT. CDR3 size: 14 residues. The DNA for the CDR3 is TGTGCCAGCACCAGCGGGCAGATTAATCAGCCCCAGCATTTT. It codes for CASTSGQINQPQHF.

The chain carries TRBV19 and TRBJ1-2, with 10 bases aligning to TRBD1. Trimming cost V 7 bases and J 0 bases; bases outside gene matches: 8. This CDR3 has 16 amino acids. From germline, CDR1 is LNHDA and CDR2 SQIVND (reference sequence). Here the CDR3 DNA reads TGTGCCAGTACCTCGGGACAGGGGCTCCCTAACTATGGCTACACCTTC. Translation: CASTSGQGLPNYGYTF.

The DNA for the CDR3 is TGTGCCAGCAACCCCGGGCCCTATCAGGGGAGCTCCTACAATGAGCAGTTCTTC. Protein: CASNPGPYQGSSYNEQFF. This chain uses TRBV6-2 or TRBV6-3 with TRBJ2-1, with a tentative D call TRBD1 (6 bases). Germline CDR1 and CDR2: MNHEY and SVGEGT. This CDR3 has 18 residues. The ends were cut back, 7 bases at V and 0 bases at J, with 22 bases in the middle.

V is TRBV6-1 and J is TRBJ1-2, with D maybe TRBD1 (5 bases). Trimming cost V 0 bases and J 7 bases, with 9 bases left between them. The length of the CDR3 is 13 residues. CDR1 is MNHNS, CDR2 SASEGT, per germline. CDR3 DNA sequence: TGTGCCAGCAGTGAAGCGAGCGGGGCTGGCTACACCTTC. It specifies CASSEASGAGYTF.

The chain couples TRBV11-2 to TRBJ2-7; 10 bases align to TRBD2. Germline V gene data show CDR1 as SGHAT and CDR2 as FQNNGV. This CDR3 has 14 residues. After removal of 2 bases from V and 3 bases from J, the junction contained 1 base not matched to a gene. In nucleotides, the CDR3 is TGTGCCAGCAGCTTATCTAGCGGGAGCTACGAGCAGTACTTC. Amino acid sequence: CASSLSSGSYEQYF.

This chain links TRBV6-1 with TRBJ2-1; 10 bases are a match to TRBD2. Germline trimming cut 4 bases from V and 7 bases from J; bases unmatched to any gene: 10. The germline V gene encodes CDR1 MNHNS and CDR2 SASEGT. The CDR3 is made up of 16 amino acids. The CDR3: CASSARPAGGQNEQFF. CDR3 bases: TGTGCCAGCAGTGCAAGGCCAGCGGGGGGGCAGAATGAGCAGTTCTTC.

CDR3 loop: CSATRDHEKLFF. As DNA, the CDR3 is TGCAGTGCTACCCGGGACCATGAAAAACTGTTTTTT. This sequence joins TRBV20-1 and TRBJ1-4, with D maybe TRBD1 (5 bases). The CDR3 runs 12 residues. V shed 4 bases and J shed 6 bases, with 9 bases lying between them. CDR1 and CDR2 (germline): DFQATT, SNEGSKA (reference sequence).

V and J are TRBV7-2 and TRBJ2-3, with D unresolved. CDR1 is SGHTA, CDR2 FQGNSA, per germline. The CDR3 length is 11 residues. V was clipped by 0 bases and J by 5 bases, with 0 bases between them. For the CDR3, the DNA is TGTGCCAGCAGCTTAGCAGATACGCAGTATTTT. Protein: CASSLADTQYF. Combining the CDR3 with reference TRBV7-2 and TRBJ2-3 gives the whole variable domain GAGVSQSPSNKVTEKGKDVELRCDPISGHTALYWYRQSLGQGLEFLIYFQGNSAPDKSGLPSDRFSAERTGGSVSTLTIQRTQQEDSAVYLCASSLADTQYFGPGTRLTVL.

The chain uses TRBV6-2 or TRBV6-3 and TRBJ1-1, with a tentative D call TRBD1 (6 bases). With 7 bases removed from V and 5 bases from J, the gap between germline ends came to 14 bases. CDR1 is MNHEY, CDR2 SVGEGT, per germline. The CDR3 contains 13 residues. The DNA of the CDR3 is TGTGCCAGCAACCTACAGGGTAGGACTGAAGCTTTCTTT. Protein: CASNLQGRTEAFF.

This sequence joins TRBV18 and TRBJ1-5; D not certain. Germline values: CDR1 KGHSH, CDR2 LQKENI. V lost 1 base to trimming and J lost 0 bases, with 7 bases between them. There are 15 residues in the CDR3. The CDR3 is CASSPQGNSNQPQHF. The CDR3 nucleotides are TGTGCCAGCTCACCACAGGGTAATAGCAATCAGCCCCAGCATTTT.

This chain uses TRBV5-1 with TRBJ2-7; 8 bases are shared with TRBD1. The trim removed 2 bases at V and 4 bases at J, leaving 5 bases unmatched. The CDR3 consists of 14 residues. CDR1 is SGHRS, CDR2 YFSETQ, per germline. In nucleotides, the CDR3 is TGCGCCAGCAGCTTACCGGGACAGGTATACGAGCAGTACTTC. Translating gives CASSLPGQVYEQYF.

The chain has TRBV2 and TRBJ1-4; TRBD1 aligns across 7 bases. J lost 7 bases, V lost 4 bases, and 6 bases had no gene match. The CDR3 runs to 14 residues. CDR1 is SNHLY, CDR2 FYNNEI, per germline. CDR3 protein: CASSADRRIEKLFF. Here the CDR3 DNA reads TGTGCCAGCAGTGCGGACAGGCGCATTGAAAAACTGTTTTTT.

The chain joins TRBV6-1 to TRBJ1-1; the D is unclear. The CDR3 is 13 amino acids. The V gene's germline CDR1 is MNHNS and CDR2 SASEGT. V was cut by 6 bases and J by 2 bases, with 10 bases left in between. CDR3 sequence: CASRTTPNTEAFF. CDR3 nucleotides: TGTGCCAGCAGAACCACGCCAAACACTGAAGCTTTCTTT.

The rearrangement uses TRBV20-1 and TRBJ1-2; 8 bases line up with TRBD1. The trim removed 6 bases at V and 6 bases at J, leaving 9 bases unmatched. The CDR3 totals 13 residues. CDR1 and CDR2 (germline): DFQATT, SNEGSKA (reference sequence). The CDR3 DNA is TGCAGTGCAACGACAGGGGAACTGGATGGCTACACCTTC. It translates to CSATTGELDGYTF.

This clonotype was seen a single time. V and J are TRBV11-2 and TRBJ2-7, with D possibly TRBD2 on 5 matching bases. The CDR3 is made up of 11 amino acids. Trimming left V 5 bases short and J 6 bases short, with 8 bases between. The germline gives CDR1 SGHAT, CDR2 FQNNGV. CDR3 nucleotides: TGTGCCAGCAGCCCCGGGGTCGAGCAGTACTTC. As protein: CASSPGVEQYF.

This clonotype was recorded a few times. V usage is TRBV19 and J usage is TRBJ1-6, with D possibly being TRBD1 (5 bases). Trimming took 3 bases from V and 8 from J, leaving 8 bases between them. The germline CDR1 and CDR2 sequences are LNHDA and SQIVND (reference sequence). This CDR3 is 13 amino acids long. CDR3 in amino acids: CASSIQGDSPLHF. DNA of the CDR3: TGTGCCAGTAGTATCCAGGGAGATTCACCCCTCCACTTT.

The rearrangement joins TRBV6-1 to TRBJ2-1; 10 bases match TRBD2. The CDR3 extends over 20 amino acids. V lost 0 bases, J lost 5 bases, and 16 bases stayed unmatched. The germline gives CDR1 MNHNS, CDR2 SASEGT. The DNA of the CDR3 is TGTGCCAGCAGTGAAGCATTGTGGGGAGCGGGAGGGCTCTATAACAATGAGCAGTTCTTC. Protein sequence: CASSEALWGAGGLYNNEQFF.

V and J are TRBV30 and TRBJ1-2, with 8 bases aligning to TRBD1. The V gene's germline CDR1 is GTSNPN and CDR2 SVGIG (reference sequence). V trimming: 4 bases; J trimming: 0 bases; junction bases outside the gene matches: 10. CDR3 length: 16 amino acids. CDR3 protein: CAWTRDRHGANYGYTF. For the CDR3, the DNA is TGTGCCTGGACCCGGGACAGGCACGGAGCTAACTATGGCTACACCTTC.